This T cell receptor (beta chain) was found in a study of blood T cells in healthy people across ages. Next came a second PCR, run for about 6 to 12 cycles, which used a sample-barcoded 5' primer along with a J-beta primer mix. MiXCR, applied by TCRdb to the 5' RACE reads, yields one record per CDR3 protein. The data hold over 1.5 million distinct CDR3 sequences, with 49% observed a single time. With regard to this clonotype: This may stem from a read error, because a much larger clone lies one nucleotide away.

The V end lost 4 bases, the J end lost 4 bases, and 11 bases lay between the germline ends. The CDR3 contains 12 residues. Germline V gives CDR1 SQVTM, CDR2 ANQGSEA. The sample taken for sequencing was blood. This receptor was taken from a woman aged 40-49 years in good health. This chain links TRBV29-1 with TRBJ2-7, with a weak D call TRBD2 (6 bases). The CDR3 DNA follows: TGCAGCGTTGCGGCAGGGAGGTACGAGCAGTACTTC. Translating gives CSVAAGRYEQYF.